The subject of this entry is one TCR beta chain. These data originate in a study of T cell clonotyping in hematopoietic cell transplantation. The V end was cut by 5 bases, the J end by 6 bases, with 19 bases between. Looked up from germline, CDR1 is MNHEY and CDR2 is SVGAGI. CDR3 length: 15 residues. Assay used: immunoSEQ multiplex PCR; TCRdb lists only in-frame clones, some missing. The repertoire consists of some 5,100 clones, with approximately 94% occurring once and the leading ten covering over 5.5%. This TCR was recovered from a male patient between 55 and 70 years old who had an allogeneic stem cell transplant from a related donor, so the T cells may come from the graft donor. Some clones in this sample may be carry-over from other donors' samples. V gene TRBV6-5 combines with J gene TRBJ2-5, with a weak D call TRBD2 (7 bases). Sequenced material: PBMCs, taken 180 days after allogeneic stem cell transplant. CDR3 amino acids: CASSRGGVEGKTQYF. In nucleotides, the CDR3 is TGTGCCAGCAGTAGAGGGGGGGTTGAAGGGAAGACCCAGTACTTC.